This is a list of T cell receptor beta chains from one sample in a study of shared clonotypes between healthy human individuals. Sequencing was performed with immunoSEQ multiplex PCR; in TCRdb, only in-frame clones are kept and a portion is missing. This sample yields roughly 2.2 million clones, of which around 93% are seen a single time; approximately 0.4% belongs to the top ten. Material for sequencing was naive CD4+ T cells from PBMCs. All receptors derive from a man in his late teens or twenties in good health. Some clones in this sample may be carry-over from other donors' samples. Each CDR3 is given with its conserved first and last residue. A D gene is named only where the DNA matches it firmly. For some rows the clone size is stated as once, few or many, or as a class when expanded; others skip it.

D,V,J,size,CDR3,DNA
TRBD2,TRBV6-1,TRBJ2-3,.,CASSEGGRGTDTQYF,TGTGCCAGCAGTGAAGGCGGGAGAGGGACAGATACGCAGTATTTT
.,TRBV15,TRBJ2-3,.,CATSRSTDTQYF,TGTGCCACCAGCAGGAGCACAGATACGCAGTATTTT
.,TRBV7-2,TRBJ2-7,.,CASSLYSYEQYF,TGTGCCAGCAGCCTCTATTCCTACGAGCAGTACTTC
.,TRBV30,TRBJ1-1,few,CAWRKTGGTEAFF,TGTGCCTGGAGGAAGACAGGAGGGACTGAAGCTTTCTTT
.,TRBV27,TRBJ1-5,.,CASSRIVNQPQHF,TGTGCCAGCAGCCGTATAGTAAATCAGCCCCAGCATTTT
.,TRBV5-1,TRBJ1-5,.,CASSPGTGNQPQHF,TGCGCCAGCAGCCCCGGTACGGGGAATCAGCCCCAGCATTTT
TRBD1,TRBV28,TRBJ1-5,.,CASSSSPGQPPPRGQPQHF,TGTGCCAGCAGTTCTTCCCCGGGACAGCCTCCGCCCAGGGGCCAGCCCCAGCATTTT
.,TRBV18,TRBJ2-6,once,CASSPQQGNSGANVLTF,TGTGCCAGCTCACCCCAACAGGGTAACTCTGGGGCCAACGTCCTGACTTTC
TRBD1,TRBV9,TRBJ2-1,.,CASSPGQGRNEQFF,TGTGCCAGCAGCCCAGGACAGGGTAGAAATGAGCAGTTCTTC
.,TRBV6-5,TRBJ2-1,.,CASSYARFGNEQFF,TGTGCCAGCAGTTACGCTAGGTTCGGCAATGAGCAGTTCTTC
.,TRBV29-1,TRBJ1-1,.,CSVEDLGSLNTEAFF,TGCAGCGTTGAAGATCTGGGCAGTTTGAACACTGAAGCTTTCTTT
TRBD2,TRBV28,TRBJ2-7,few,CASSRGLAGPYEQYF,TGTGCCAGCAGTCGGGGACTAGCGGGGCCCTACGAGCAGTACTTC
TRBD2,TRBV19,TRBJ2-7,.,CASSQTSDYEQYF,TGTGCCAGTAGTCAGACTAGCGACTACGAGCAGTACTTC
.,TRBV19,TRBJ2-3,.,CASSPETQYTQYF,TGTGCCAGTAGTCCCGAGACGCAGTATACGCAGTATTTT
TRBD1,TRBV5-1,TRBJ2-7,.,CASSHPGTGGYEQYF,TGCGCCAGCAGCCATCCCGGGACAGGGGGCTACGAGCAGTACTTC
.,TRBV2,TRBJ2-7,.,CASIDFLSEQYF,TGTGCCAGCATTGATTTCCTGAGCGAGCAGTACTTC
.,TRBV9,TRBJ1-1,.,CASSVVTETEAFF,TGTGCCAGCAGCGTAGTGACGGAGACTGAAGCTTTCTTT
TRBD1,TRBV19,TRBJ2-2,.,CASSMLDRDTGELFF,TGTGCCAGTAGTATGTTGGACAGGGACACCGGGGAGCTGTTTTTT
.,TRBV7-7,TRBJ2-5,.,CASSLVGTPPATQYF,TGTGCCAGCAGCTTAGTAGGGACTCCTCCGGCGACCCAGTACTTC
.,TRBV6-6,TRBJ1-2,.,CASSFLPPYGYTF,TGTGCCAGCAGTTTCTTGCCCCCCTATGGCTACACCTTC